Listed here are 21 T cell receptor beta chains from one sample, sequenced in a study of shared clonotypes between healthy human individuals. The protocol was immunoSEQ multiplex PCR, while the TCRdb copy is restricted to in-frame clones and leaves out a portion. The sample consists of almost 750,000 clones, 72% of them appearing once. The sample consisted of memory CD4+ T cells sorted from blood. Sample subset: CD45RA-negative fraction. These receptors were taken from a young woman in good health.

The J gene is TRBJ2-7, the V gene TRBV28, with TRBD2 identical over 14 bases. The V gene's germline CDR1 is MDHEN and CDR2 SYDVKM. Trimming took 1 base from V and 1 from J; bases not matched to a gene: 6. This CDR3 is built from 18 residues. The CDR3: CASSLYGLAGGQSYEQYF. DNA of the CDR3: TGTGCCAGCAGTTTATATGGACTAGCGGGAGGCCAATCCTACGAGCAGTACTTC.

In nucleotides, the CDR3 is TGTGCCAGCAGTTCCCGAGCCATGATCCTCGGGGTCCTGAACACTGAAGCTTTCTTT. Translation: CASSSRAMILGVLNTEAFF. The V gene is TRBV28, the J gene TRBJ1-1; no definite D call. Deletions cut 4 bases from V and 0 bases from J, with 24 bases between. This CDR3 contains 19 residues. The germline CDR1 and CDR2 sequences are MDHEN and SYDVKM.

This CDR3 is CASSPDVIANEQFF. The DNA of the CDR3 is TGTGCCAGCTCACCAGACGTAATAGCTAATGAGCAGTTCTTC. V usage is TRBV18 and J usage is TRBJ2-1, with no clear D. Trimming took 2 bases from V and 7 from J, leaving 12 bases between them. The CDR3 totals 14 residues. The germline CDR1 and CDR2 sequences are KGHSH and LQKENI.

This clone has a handful of counts. The chain links TRBV30 to TRBJ2-5, with TRBD1 as a possible D gene (5 bases). This CDR3 has 16 amino acids. Germline assignment: CDR1 GTSNPN and CDR2 SVGIG (reference sequence). V was pared by 2 bases and J by 1 base, with 17 bases between. CDR3: CAWSPGSGLAQETQYF. The CDR3 DNA sequence: TGTGCCTGGAGTCCCGGGTCAGGGTTGGCCCAAGAGACCCAGTACTTC.

This sequence joins TRBV5-1 and TRBJ2-3; D perhaps matches TRBD2 (5 bases). Germline CDR1 reads SGHRS; CDR2 reads YFSETQ. V lost 4 bases, J lost 1 base, and 19 bases lay in between. The CDR3 sequence is 17 residues long. The CDR3 bases are TGCGCCAGCAGCGTAAACCGGGGTCGTCAGGGCACAGATACGCAGTATTTT. It codes for CASSVNRGRQGTDTQYF.

The rearrangement uses TRBV5-1 and TRBJ2-5; D might be TRBD1 (5 bases). Germline V CDR1 and CDR2: SGHRS, YFSETQ. V was pared by 0 bases and J by 1 base, with 10 bases between. This CDR3 contains 15 residues. For the CDR3, the DNA is TGCGCCAGCAGCTTGGACAGGAAAGCCCAAGAGACCCAGTACTTC. Translation gives CASSLDRKAQETQYF.

The rearrangement joins TRBV7-3 to TRBJ2-2, with TRBD2 matching over 9 bases. The J segment lost 2 bases and the V segment lost 2 bases, leaving 0 bases of the junction unmatched. CDR1 SGHTA and CDR2 FQGTGA come from the germline V gene. This CDR3 region has 15 residues. CDR3 DNA sequence: TGTGCCAGCAGCTTAGGGACTAGCAACACCGGGGAGCTGTTTTTT. Translated: CASSLGTSNTGELFF.

This chain joins TRBV11-1 and TRBJ2-2; D might be TRBD1 or TRBD2, each matching 5 bases. The length of the CDR3 is 15 residues. V was cut by 4 bases and J by 1 base, with 10 bases left in between. Germline CDR1 reads SGHAT; CDR2 reads FQDESV (reference sequence). CDR3 sequence (DNA): TGTGCCAGCAGCTCCCGGGACGGGAACACCGGGGAGCTGTTTTTT. It yields the protein CASSSRDGNTGELFF.

This sequence joins TRBV11-3 and TRBJ2-6; D gene uncertain. The CDR3 extends over 15 amino acids. Trimming removed 1 base from V and 1 base from J, with 5 bases in between. Germline V gene sequence: CDR1 SGHNT, CDR2 YENEEA. CDR3 protein: CASSLGTSGANVLTF. The CDR3 nucleotides read TGTGCCAGCAGCTTAGGGACGTCTGGGGCCAACGTCCTGACTTTC.

The rearrangement uses TRBV7-2 and TRBJ2-1; the match to TRBD1 covers 7 bases. J gave up 2 bases and V 1 base, and 2 bases lay outside the gene matches. The CDR3 consists of 15 residues. The germline V gene has CDR1 SGHTA and CDR2 FQGNSA. This chain's CDR3 is CASSLEGTAYNEQFF. CDR3 sequence (DNA): TGTGCCAGCAGCTTAGAGGGGACAGCCTACAATGAGCAGTTCTTC.

This clone was found a few times. V and J are TRBV19 and TRBJ1-5; weak D call: TRBD1 (6 bases). Per the germline V gene, CDR1 is LNHDA and CDR2 is SQIVND (reference sequence). The CDR3 extends over 16 amino acids. The V end lost 5 bases, the J end lost 4 bases, and 18 bases lay between the germline ends. The CDR3 DNA reads TGTGCCAGTAGTTCTTGGCGGGGGCAAGATAATCAGCCCCAGCATTTT. The encoded protein is CASSSWRGQDNQPQHF.

The CDR3 loop is CASSPPARGDTGELFF. The CDR3 bases are TGTGCCAGCTCACCCCCAGCCCGGGGGGACACCGGGGAGCTGTTTTTT. V is TRBV18 and J is TRBJ2-2, with TRBD2 identical over 7 bases. The V and J ends lost 3 bases and 3 bases, in that order; junction bases with no gene match: 7. The CDR3 loop spans 16 amino acids. Germline V gives CDR1 KGHSH, CDR2 LQKENI.

The chain carries TRBV4-1 and TRBJ2-1; D unresolved. Germline V lookup: CDR1 MGHRA, CDR2 YSYEKL. This CDR3 region has 14 residues. Between the trimmed V and J ends, which lost 1 base and 3 bases, there was a span of 7 bases. In DNA, the CDR3 is TGCGCCAGCAGCCAAGGCAGGTTCTACAATGAGCAGTTCTTC. Translation: CASSQGRFYNEQFF.

This rearrangement joins TRBV5-4 to TRBJ1-1, with D unclear. The V gene's germline CDR1 is SGHNT and CDR2 YYREEE (reference sequence). The V and J ends lost 2 bases and 1 base respectively, with 12 bases between them. The CDR3 covers 15 residues. CDR3 sequence (DNA): TGTGCCAGCAGCTTCTTCGCCAGGCAGAACACTGAAGCTTTCTTT. This gives the protein CASSFFARQNTEAFF.

The rearrangement links TRBV9 to TRBJ1-4; 9 nucleotides align to TRBD1. The CDR3 is 18 amino acids. Germline CDR1 is SGDLS and CDR2 is YYNGEE. Trimming removed 4 bases from V and 0 bases from J; junction bases left unmatched: 10. The CDR3 spells CASSTRQGDESTNEKLFF. The CDR3 coding sequence is TGTGCCAGCAGCACCCGACAGGGGGATGAGTCAACTAATGAAAAACTGTTTTTT.

V and J are TRBV2 and TRBJ2-7, with TRBD1 identical over 9 bases. This CDR3 contains 13 residues. The germline V gene has CDR1 SNHLY and CDR2 FYNNEI. J gave up 5 bases and V 8 bases, and 7 bases lay outside the gene matches. CDR3 sequence reads: CASSDRGKDEQYF. The CDR3 bases are TGTGCCAGCTCGGACAGGGGTAAAGACGAGCAGTACTTC.

The gene calls are TRBV6-5 and TRBJ1-1; D is undetermined. In germline, CDR1 is MNHEY, CDR2 SVGAGI. This CDR3 region has 15 residues. V was cut by 2 bases and J by 4 bases, with 14 bases left in between. CDR3 amino acids: CASSYDGRIFTEAFF. The CDR3 DNA follows: TGTGCCAGCAGTTACGACGGAAGGATCTTCACTGAAGCTTTCTTT.

The rearrangement joins TRBV18 to TRBJ1-1; no firm D call. V was pared by 6 bases and J by 4 bases, with 9 bases between. In germline, CDR1 is KGHSH, CDR2 LQKENI. This CDR3 is 12 amino acids long. CDR3 residues: CASSVGGTEAFF. The CDR3, as DNA: TGTGCCAGCTCCGTGGGAGGCACTGAAGCTTTCTTT.

V and J are TRBV23-1 and TRBJ1-6; no firm D call. TRBV23-1 is an ORF, with its function uncertain. The V end was cut by 0 bases, the J end by 4 bases, with 13 bases between. This CDR3 comprises 17 residues. CDR3 sequence reads: CASSQSLEDGYNSPLHF. In DNA form, the CDR3 reads TGCGCCAGCAGTCAATCTTTGGAGGACGGTTATAATTCACCCCTCCACTTT.

The chain uses TRBV9 and TRBJ1-2; D is unresolved. This CDR3 is built from 15 residues. Trimming removed 4 bases at V and 1 base at J, with 14 bases between. Germline V gene lookup returns CDR1 SGDLS and CDR2 YYNGEE. As DNA, the CDR3 is TGTGCCAGCAGCCGAACTGAAGGAGATAACTATGGCTACACCTTC. As protein: CASSRTEGDNYGYTF.

The chain uses TRBV10-1 and TRBJ2-5, with D tentatively TRBD2 (5 bases). Germline V lookup: CDR1 WNHNN, CDR2 SYGVQD (reference sequence). V was clipped by 2 bases and J by 6 bases, with 13 bases between them. This CDR3 is 14 amino acids long. This CDR3 reads CASSEGENRKTQYF. The CDR3 DNA is TGCGCCAGCAGTGAGGGGGAGAATCGTAAGACCCAGTACTTC.